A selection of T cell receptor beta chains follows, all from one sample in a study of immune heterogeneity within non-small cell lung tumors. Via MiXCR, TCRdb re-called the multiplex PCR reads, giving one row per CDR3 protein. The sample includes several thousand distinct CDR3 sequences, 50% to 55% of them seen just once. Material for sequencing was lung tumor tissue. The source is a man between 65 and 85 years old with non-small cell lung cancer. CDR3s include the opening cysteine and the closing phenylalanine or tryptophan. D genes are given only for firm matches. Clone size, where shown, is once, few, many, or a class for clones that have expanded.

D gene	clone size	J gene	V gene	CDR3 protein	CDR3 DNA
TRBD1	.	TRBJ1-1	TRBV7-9	CASSLGQMNTEAFF	TGTGCCAGCAGCCTGGGACAGATGAACACTGAAGCTTTCTTT
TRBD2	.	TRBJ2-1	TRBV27	CASSSGRLAGRNEQFF	TGTGCCAGCAGTTCGGGTCGACTAGCGGGACGCAATGAGCAGTTCTTC
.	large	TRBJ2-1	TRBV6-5	CASSYGRVGEQFF	TGTGCCAGCAGTTATGGCAGGGTCGGTGAGCAGTTCTTC
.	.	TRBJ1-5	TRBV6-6	CASSYSSGQRPQHF	TGTGCCAGCAGTTACTCATCCGGACAGCGGCCCCAGCATTTT
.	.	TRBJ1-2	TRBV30	CAWSDDGTYGYTF	TGTGCCTGGAGTGACGACGGCACCTATGGCTACACCTTC
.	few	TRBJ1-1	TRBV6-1	CASRGQLLNTEAFF	TGTGCCAGCAGAGGACAGTTATTGAACACTGAAGCTTTCTTT
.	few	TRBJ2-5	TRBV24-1	CATKRGGGPGETQYF	TGTGCCACCAAGAGGGGGGGAGGGCCGGGAGAGACCCAGTACTTC
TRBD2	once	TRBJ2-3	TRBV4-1	CASSQPSGGWDTQYF	TGCGCCAGCAGCCAGCCTAGCGGGGGTTGGGATACGCAGTATTTT
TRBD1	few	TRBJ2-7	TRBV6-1	CASSRWDSPYEQYF	TGTGCCAGCAGTCGATGGGACAGCCCCTACGAGCAGTACTTC
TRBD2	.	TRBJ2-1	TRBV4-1	CASSPGLAVTYNEQFF	TGCGCCAGCAGCCCCGGACTAGCGGTTACCTACAATGAGCAGTTCTTC
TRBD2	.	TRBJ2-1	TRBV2	CASSAGLAGGFNEQFF	TGTGCCAGCAGTGCTGGACTAGCGGGAGGGTTCAATGAGCAGTTCTTC
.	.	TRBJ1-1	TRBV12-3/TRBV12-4	CASSLWPWNTEAFF	TGTGCCAGCAGTTTATGGCCTTGGAACACTGAAGCTTTCTTT
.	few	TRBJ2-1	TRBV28	CASSWRGNEQFF	TGTGCCAGCAGTTGGCGGGGCAATGAGCAGTTCTTC
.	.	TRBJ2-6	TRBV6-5	CASSYAHSGANVLTF	TGTGCCAGCAGTTACGCCCACTCTGGGGCCAACGTCCTGACTTTC
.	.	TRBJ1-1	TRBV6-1	CASTSEGGAEAFF	TGTGCCAGCACATCTGAAGGAGGAGCTGAGGCTTTCTTT
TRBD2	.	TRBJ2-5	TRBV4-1	CASSQDPSGETQYF	TGCGCCAGCAGCCAAGACCCTAGCGGAGAGACCCAGTACTTC
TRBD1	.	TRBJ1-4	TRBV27	CASRPGWGTGGEKLFF	TGTGCCAGCAGGCCCGGCTGGGGGACAGGGGGAGAAAAACTGTTTTTT
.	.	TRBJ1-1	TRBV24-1	CATSDSRALNTEAFF	TGTGCCACCAGTGATTCCCGAGCTTTGAACACTGAAGCTTTCTTT
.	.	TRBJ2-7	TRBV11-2	CASSLRIGTRAYEQYF	TGTGCCAGCAGCTTACGAATTGGGACGAGGGCCTACGAGCAGTACTTC
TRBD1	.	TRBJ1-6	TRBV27	CASRTGNSPLHF	TGTGCCAGCAGGACAGGGAATTCACCCCTCCACTTT
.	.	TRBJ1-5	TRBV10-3	CAISESQGGDQPQHF	TGTGCCATCAGTGAGTCACAGGGAGGAGACCAGCCCCAGCATTTT
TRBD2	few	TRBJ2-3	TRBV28	CASSYTRPTSGIRTDTQYF	TGTGCCAGCAGTTATACCCGCCCAACTAGCGGGATCCGGACAGATACGCAGTATTTT
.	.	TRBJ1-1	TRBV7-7	CASSLAQGAEAFF	TGTGCTAGCAGCTTAGCCCAGGGCGCGGAAGCTTTCTTT
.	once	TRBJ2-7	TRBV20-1	CSARDQGRGAYEQYF	TGCAGTGCTAGAGACCAGGGGAGAGGAGCCTACGAGCAGTACTTC
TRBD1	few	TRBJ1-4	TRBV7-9	CASSLPTGGEKLFF	TGTGCCAGCAGCCTCCCGACAGGGGGTGAAAAACTGTTTTTT
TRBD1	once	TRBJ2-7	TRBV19	CASSIGQGYSYEQYF	TGTGCCAGTAGTATAGGACAGGGATACTCCTACGAGCAGTACTTC
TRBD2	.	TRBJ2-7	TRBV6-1	CASRLARHEQYF	TGTGCCAGCAGACTAGCGAGACACGAGCAGTACTTC
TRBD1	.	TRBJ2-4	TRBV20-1	CSARDLIGRQGGRGKNIQYF	TGCAGTGCTAGAGATCTAATAGGGAGACAGGGCGGTAGAGGCAAAAACATTCAGTACTTC
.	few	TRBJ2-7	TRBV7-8	CASSALSSYEQYF	TGTGCCAGCAGCGCACTTAGCTCCTACGAGCAGTACTTC
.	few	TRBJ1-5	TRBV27	CASSFVGENQPQHF	TGTGCCAGCAGTTTTGTTGGGGAGAATCAGCCCCAGCATTTT
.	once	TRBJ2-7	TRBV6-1	CASSPAQQQYF	TGTGCCAGCAGTCCAGCCCAGCAGCAGTACTTC
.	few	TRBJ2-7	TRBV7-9	CASSLVGEDLFYEQYF	TGTGCCAGCAGCTTAGTAGGGGAGGACCTATTTTACGAGCAGTACTTC
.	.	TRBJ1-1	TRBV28	CASRSAEAFF	TGTGCCAGCCGATCGGCAGAAGCTTTCTTT
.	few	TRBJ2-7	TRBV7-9	CASSPSGMSSYEQYF	TGTGCCAGCAGCCCCTCGGGGATGAGTTCCTACGAGCAGTACTTC
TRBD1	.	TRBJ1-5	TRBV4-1	CASSLGEGANQPQHF	TGCGCCAGCAGCCTGGGGGAGGGGGCAAATCAGCCCCAGCATTTT
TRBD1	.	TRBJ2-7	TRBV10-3	CAISESGTGMYEQYF	TGTGCCATCAGTGAGTCGGGGACAGGGATGTACGAGCAGTACTTC
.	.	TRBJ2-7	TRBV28	CASSPPDGPSSEQYF	TGTGCCAGCAGTCCGCCAGATGGTCCCTCGAGCGAGCAGTACTTC
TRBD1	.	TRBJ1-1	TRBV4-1	CASSWRDSKTEAFF	TGCGCCAGCAGCTGGCGGGACAGCAAGACTGAAGCTTTCTTT
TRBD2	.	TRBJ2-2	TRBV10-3	CAIREAGAAGELFF	TGTGCCATCAGGGAAGCGGGAGCGGCCGGGGAGCTGTTTTTT
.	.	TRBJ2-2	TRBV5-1	CASSLAVTGELFF	TGCGCCAGCAGCTTGGCGGTCACCGGGGAGCTGTTTTTT
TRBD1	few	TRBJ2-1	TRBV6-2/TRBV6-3	CASTPTRQGEYNEQFF	TGTGCCAGCACACCAACACGACAGGGGGAATACAATGAGCAGTTCTTC
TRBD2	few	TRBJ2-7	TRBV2	CASGDGTSGVVTQYF	TGTGCCAGCGGCGACGGGACTAGCGGGGTCGTGACGCAGTACTTC
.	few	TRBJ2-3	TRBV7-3	CASSLQGTDTQYF	TGTGCCAGCAGCTTACAGGGCACAGATACGCAGTATTTT
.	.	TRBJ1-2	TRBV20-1	CSANTASGRPGYGYTF	TGCAGTGCTAACACCGCCTCCGGACGGCCGGGCTATGGCTACACCTTC
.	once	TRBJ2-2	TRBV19	CATNPTGPTGELFF	TGTGCTACGAACCCAACAGGGCCCACCGGGGAGCTGTTTTTT
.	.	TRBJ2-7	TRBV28	CASSLSGGAYEQYF	TGTGCCAGCAGTTTATCCGGCGGGGCCTACGAGCAGTACTTC
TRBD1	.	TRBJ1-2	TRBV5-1	CASTSQGRYGYTF	TGCGCCAGCACCTCACAGGGGAGGTACGGCTACACCTTC
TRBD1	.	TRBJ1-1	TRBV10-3	CAISDSTGALTEAFF	TGTGCCATCAGTGACAGTACAGGGGCCCTCACTGAAGCTTTCTTT
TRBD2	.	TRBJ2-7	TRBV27	CASKTSGSYEQYF	TGTGCCAGCAAGACTAGCGGGAGCTACGAGCAGTACTTC
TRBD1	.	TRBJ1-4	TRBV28	CASSQRDRGELGEKLFF	TGTGCCAGCAGTCAACGAGACAGGGGAGAGTTGGGTGAAAAACTGTTTTTT
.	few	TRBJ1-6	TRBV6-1	CASSPDDNSPLHF	TGTGCCAGCAGCCCCGACGATAATTCACCCCTCCACTTT
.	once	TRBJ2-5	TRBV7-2	CASSLALRDKETQYF	TGTGCCAGCAGCTTAGCGCTCAGGGATAAAGAGACCCAGTACTTC
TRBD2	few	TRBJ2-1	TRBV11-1	CASSARTSGGRNEQFF	TGTGCCAGCAGCGCCCGGACTAGCGGGGGAAGGAATGAGCAGTTCTTC
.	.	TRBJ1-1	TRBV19	CAGSIGGADTEAFF	TGTGCCGGTAGTATCGGGGGGGCTGACACTGAAGCTTTCTTT
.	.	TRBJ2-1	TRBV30	CAWSNGNEQFF	TGTGCCTGGAGTAATGGCAATGAGCAGTTCTTC
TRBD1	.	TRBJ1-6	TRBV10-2	CASSDGQGAGNSPLHF	TGCGCCAGCAGTGATGGTCAGGGGGCCGGGAATTCACCCCTCCACTTT
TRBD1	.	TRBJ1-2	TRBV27	CASSSPHRGGYTF	TGTGCCAGCAGTTCGCCACACAGGGGAGGCTACACCTTC
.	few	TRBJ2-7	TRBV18	CASSPSGKNYEQYF	TGTGCCAGCTCACCATCGGGTAAGAACTACGAGCAGTACTTC
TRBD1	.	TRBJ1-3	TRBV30	CAWKDLLWDRPSFSGNTIYF	TGTGCCTGGAAGGACTTATTGTGGGACAGGCCTTCGTTCTCTGGAAACACCATATATTTT